Listed here is a single TCR gamma chain. The target antigen is unknown. It is unclear where the CDR3 begins or ends on the DNA, so no DNA is shown, and the CDR3 is as TCRdb lists it. The length of the CDR3 is 20 amino acids, counting both ends. The receptor sequences were amplified from genomic DNA of peripheral blood mononuclear cells. These data come from a study of gamma delta lymphoproliferative disorders and STAT genes. Overall study: At least 50 ng of genomic DNA went into each LymphoTrack Dx TCRG Assay library. The EuroClonality-NGS protocol was used to prepare delta libraries. Regarding the study as a whole: Apart from a couple of gamma clonotypes, major patient clonotypes were public. Low-frequency NGS calls may be less specific, so public or private leukemic clones need confirmation.

TCRdb redid clone calling on the multiplex PCR reads using CATT. The sample shows about a thousand gamma-chain clones, around 30% of them seen only once. The J gene is uncalled and the V gene is TRGV10. TRGV10 is filed as an ORF, its function uncertain. The sequence came from a human donor in good health. The specimen was blood. The CDR3 here is CAAWDFYGIIRNSLAVEQHF.